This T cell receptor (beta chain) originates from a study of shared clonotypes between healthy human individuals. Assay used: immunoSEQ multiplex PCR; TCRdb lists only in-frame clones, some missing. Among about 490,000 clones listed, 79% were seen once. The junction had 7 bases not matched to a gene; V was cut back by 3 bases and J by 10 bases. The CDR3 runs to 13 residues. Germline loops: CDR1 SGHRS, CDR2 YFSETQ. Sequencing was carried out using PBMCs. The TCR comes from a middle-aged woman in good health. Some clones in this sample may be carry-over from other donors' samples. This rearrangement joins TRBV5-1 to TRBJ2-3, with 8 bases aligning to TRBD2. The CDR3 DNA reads TGCGCCAGCAGCTCTACAAGCGGGAGTGCGCAGTATTTT. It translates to CASSSTSGSAQYF.